The 23 T cell receptor beta chains listed next were all sequenced from one sample in a study of OX40 agonist ivuxolimab in advanced cancers. Data came from immunoSEQ multiplex PCR; TCRdb stores just in-frame clones and leaves some out. The repertoire includes just over 80,000 clones, more than 75% of them detected once, and about 0.32% sits in the top ten. The specimen comprised CD4+ or CD8+ T cells sorted from blood, sampled in a trial of the OX40 agonist ivuxolimab. The receptors were gathered from an adult with an advanced solid tumor such as melanoma, head and neck, liver or kidney cancer.

The chain uses TRBV27 and TRBJ2-3; 7 nucleotides match TRBD1. J gave up 6 bases and V 5 bases, and 5 bases lay outside the gene matches. CDR3 size: 13 residues. Germline V CDR1 and CDR2: MNHEY, SMNVEV (reference sequence). The CDR3 DNA reads as TGTGCCAGCAGTCCGTACAGGGGTGATACGCAGTATTTT. Translation gives CASSPYRGDTQYF.

The chain links TRBV27 to TRBJ2-7; D may be TRBD2 (5 bases). V lost 8 bases, J lost 0 bases, and 14 bases lay in between. The CDR3 loop spans 14 amino acids. Looked up from germline, CDR1 is MNHEY and CDR2 is SMNVEV (reference sequence). This CDR3 is CASSDWRISYEQYV. In DNA form, the CDR3 reads TGTGCCAGCTCGGACTGGCGGATCTCCTACGAGCAGTACGTC.

This chain connects TRBV19 to TRBJ2-7; D possibly uses TRBD1 or TRBD2 (5 bases each). Germline lookup yields CDR1 LNHDA and CDR2 SQIVND (reference sequence). With 6 bases removed from V and 2 bases from J, the gap between germline ends came to 14 bases. This CDR3 is 14 amino acids long. CDR3 bases: TGTGCCAGTAGCAACGACCCGGGACCCTACGAGCAGTACTTC. This codes for CASSNDPGPYEQYF.

The chain couples TRBV28 to TRBJ1-1; the D is unclear. Per germline, CDR1 MDHEN and CDR2 SYDVKM. This CDR3 has 15 amino acids. V was cut by 6 bases and J by 3 bases, with 17 bases left in between. CDR3 coding DNA: TGTGCCAGCAGCCCTCATCGGGTGTATGACACTGAAGCTTTCTTT. It encodes CASSPHRVYDTEAFF.

The V gene is TRBV7-8, the J gene TRBJ1-4; D possibly corresponds to TRBD1 (5 bases). Trimming left V 4 bases short and J 5 bases short, with 23 bases between. CDR3 length: 18 amino acids. In germline, CDR1 is SGHVS, CDR2 FQNEAQ. CDR3: CASSSLLPRDRTNEKLFF. The CDR3 DNA follows: TGTGCCAGCAGCTCCCTCCTACCCCGGGACCGCACAAATGAAAAACTGTTTTTT.

This clone came up a few times. DNA for the CDR3: TGTGCCAGCAGCGGGACGGCGAGAACTGAAGCTTTCTTT. It is translated as CASSGTARTEAFF. The V gene is TRBV2, the J gene TRBJ1-1; D perhaps matches TRBD1 (5 bases). Germline V gene data show CDR1 as SNHLY and CDR2 as FYNNEI. V lost 6 bases and J lost 5, with 13 bases in between. The length of the CDR3 is 13 residues.

This clone was seen a single time. V and J are TRBV7-6 and TRBJ2-5; D gene ambiguous. The CDR3 covers 12 residues. Trimming left V 4 bases short and J 3 bases short, with 6 bases between. Looked up from germline, CDR1 is SGHVS and CDR2 is FNYEAQ. In nucleotides, the CDR3 is TGTGCCAGCAGCTATTTGGAAGAGACCCAGTACTTC. It codes for CASSYLEETQYF.

The V and J genes are TRBV5-1 and TRBJ1-3; no definite D call. The CDR3 consists of 15 residues. Germline values: CDR1 SGHRS, CDR2 YFSETQ. V was clipped by 1 base and J by 0 bases, with 8 bases between them. CDR3 sequence (DNA): TGCGCCAGCAGCTTGAATGGAGACTCTGGAAACACCATATATTTT. Its protein product is CASSLNGDSGNTIYF. Using reference TRBV5-1 and TRBJ1-3 for the parts outside the CDR3, the full variable domain is KAGVTQTPRYLIKTRGQQVTLSCSPISGHRSVSWYQQTPGQGLQFLFEYFSETQRNKGNFPGRFSGRQFSNSRSEMNVSTLELGDSALYLCASSLNGDSGNTIYFGEGSWLTVV.

The chain recombines TRBV4-2 with TRBJ1-2; the D is unclear. The V end was cut by 0 bases, the J end by 7 bases, with 6 bases between. The CDR3 runs to 12 residues. Germline CDR1 reads LGHNA; CDR2 reads YNFKEQ. This CDR3 is CASSQDLLGYTF. CDR3 DNA: TGTGCCAGCAGCCAAGATCTCCTTGGCTACACCTTC.

The J gene is TRBJ2-1, the V gene TRBV6-6, with TRBD2 identical over 11 bases. The germline V gene has CDR1 MNHNY and CDR2 SVGAGI (reference sequence). CDR3 length: 16 amino acids. The J segment lost 5 bases and the V segment lost 6 bases, leaving 9 bases of the junction unmatched. For the CDR3, the DNA is TGTGCCAGCAGACCTTTAGCGGGAGGGCTAAACAATGAGCAGTTCTTC. Amino acid sequence: CASRPLAGGLNNEQFF.

This clone was recorded once. This chain joins TRBV10-1 and TRBJ1-1; no reliable D call. Deletions cut 3 bases from V and 0 bases from J, with 8 bases between. Germline V lookup: CDR1 WNHNN, CDR2 SYGVQD (reference sequence). The CDR3 contains 14 residues. For the CDR3, the DNA is TGCGCCAGCAGTGACCCCAGGATGAACACTGAAGCTTTCTTT. Protein: CASSDPRMNTEAFF.

The J gene is TRBJ1-1, the V gene TRBV6-6, with 7 bases aligning to TRBD1. From germline, CDR1 is MNHNY and CDR2 SVGAGI (reference sequence). V lost 8 bases to trimming and J lost 1 base; unmatched junction nucleotides: 10. The CDR3 runs 15 residues. The chain's CDR3 is CASANSGTENTEAFF. CDR3 nucleotide sequence: TGTGCCAGCGCAAACTCCGGGACAGAGAACACTGAAGCTTTCTTT.

The CDR3 DNA reads TGTGCCAGCAGTTTCATAACAGGGTCGGGTGAGCAGTTCTTC. This encodes CASSFITGSGEQFF. V gene TRBV28 combines with J gene TRBJ2-1, with D perhaps TRBD1 (6 bases). This CDR3 has 14 residues. The ends were cut back, 3 bases at V and 9 bases at J, with 15 bases in the middle. Germline V gives CDR1 MDHEN, CDR2 SYDVKM.

The rearrangement links TRBV2 to TRBJ2-2; 10 bases fit TRBD1. The CDR3 sequence is 17 residues long. Germline-derived CDR1 and CDR2 are SNHLY and FYNNEI. V was clipped by 8 bases and J by 0 bases; unmatched bases: 9. This chain's CDR3 is CASGRGTGESNTGELFF. The CDR3 DNA reads TGTGCCAGCGGCCGGGGGACAGGGGAATCGAACACCGGGGAGCTGTTTTTT. Together with reference TRBV2 and TRBJ2-2, the CDR3 gives the full variable domain: EPEVTQTPSHQVTQMGQEVILRCVPISNHLYFYWYRQILGQKVEFLVSFYNNEISEKSEIFDDQFSVERPDGSNFTLKIRSTKLEDSAMYFCASGRGTGESNTGELFFGEGSRLTVL.

This clone was seen a handful of times. The chain joins TRBV11-2 to TRBJ1-1; D ambiguous. CDR3 length: 13 residues. V lost 0 bases and J lost 5, with 7 bases in between. CDR1 is SGHAT and CDR2 is FQNNGV in the germline V gene. CDR3 sequence: CASSLELGTEAFF. The CDR3 DNA follows: TGTGCCAGCAGCTTAGAACTGGGGACTGAAGCTTTCTTT.

V and J are TRBV29-1 and TRBJ2-5; D is perhaps TRBD2 (6 bases). There are 17 residues in the CDR3. CDR1 is SQVTM, CDR2 ANQGSEA, per germline. V lost 1 base and J 1 base, leaving 19 bases between the germline ends. The CDR3 protein is CSVEVMRGAVFQETQYF. The DNA for the CDR3 is TGCAGCGTTGAAGTTATGCGGGGCGCCGTCTTCCAAGAGACCCAGTACTTC.

The rearrangement joins TRBV5-8 to TRBJ2-2, with D possibly TRBD1 on 5 matching bases. Germline loops: CDR1 SGHTS, CDR2 YDEGEE. The CDR3 has 13 residues. V shed 0 bases and J shed 8 bases, with 8 bases lying between them. The CDR3 spells CASSLGGVGELFF. The CDR3 DNA follows: TGTGCCAGCAGCTTGGGGGGCGTTGGGGAGCTGTTTTTT.

J is TRBJ2-2 and V is TRBV28; 11 bases align to TRBD2. This CDR3 is built from 17 residues. Looked up from germline, CDR1 is MDHEN and CDR2 is SYDVKM. V gave up 0 bases and J gave up 0 bases; unmatched junction bases: 0. The CDR3 sequence is CASSLWGLAANTGELFF. The CDR3 coding sequence is TGTGCCAGCAGTTTATGGGGACTAGCGGCGAACACCGGGGAGCTGTTTTTT. Filled out from reference TRBV28 and TRBJ2-2, the complete variable domain reads DVKVTQSSRYLVKRTGEKVFLECVQDMDHENMFWYRQDPGLGLRLIYFSYDVKMKEKGDIPEGYSVSREKKERFSLILESASTNQTSMYLCASSLWGLAANTGELFFGEGSRLTVL.

The chain employs TRBV6-1 and TRBJ2-7; no definite D call. Germline V lookup: CDR1 MNHNS, CDR2 SASEGT. The CDR3 length is 13 residues. Trimming removed 10 bases from V and 3 bases from J, with 16 bases in between. CDR3: CATTQSGDYEQYV. The DNA of the CDR3 is TGTGCCACCACACAGTCGGGCGACTACGAGCAGTACGTC.

This chain links TRBV27 with TRBJ2-6, with unresolved D. Trimming removed 7 bases at V and 2 bases at J, with 12 bases between. This CDR3 spans 15 amino acids. CDR1 and CDR2 from the germline V gene are MNHEY and SMNVEV (reference sequence). The CDR3 DNA reads TGTGCCAGCAACTCCCTTGCGGCTGGGGCCAACGTCCTGACTTTC. Encoded protein: CASNSLAAGANVLTF.

This rearrangement joins TRBV20-1 to TRBJ2-5; D is unresolved. The CDR3 consists of 11 residues. Between the trimmed V and J ends, which lost 6 bases and 5 bases, there was a span of 10 bases. Per the germline V gene, CDR1 is DFQATT and CDR2 is SNEGSKA (reference sequence). In DNA, the CDR3 is TGCAGTGCCCCGGCGTGGGAGACCCAGTACTTC. This sequence encodes CSAPAWETQYF.

The chain employs TRBV5-4 and TRBJ2-2, with 9 bases fitting TRBD1. This CDR3 comprises 15 residues. Trimming removed 2 bases from V and 4 bases from J; junction bases left unmatched: 3. From germline, CDR1 is SGHNT and CDR2 YYREEE (reference sequence). This CDR3 is CASSLQGAVTGELFF. CDR3 bases: TGTGCCAGCAGCTTACAGGGGGCGGTCACCGGGGAGCTGTTTTTT.

The J gene is TRBJ2-1, the V gene TRBV5-4, with TRBD2 identical over 8 bases. This CDR3 region has 15 residues. Per germline, CDR1 SGHNT and CDR2 YYREEE (reference sequence). Trimming at V came to 3 bases and at J to 9 bases, leaving 11 bases not matched to a gene. The CDR3 loop is CASSSAGLALSEQFF. CDR3 sequence (DNA): TGTGCCAGCAGCTCGGCCGGACTAGCTTTGAGTGAGCAGTTCTTC.